The source of this TCR beta chain is a study of OX40 agonist ivuxolimab in advanced cancers. About the research overall: The study enrolled dose-escalation patients with hepatocellular carcinoma, melanoma, renal cell or head and neck cancer. General study points: Clonal expansion in partial responders at 0.1-3.0 mg/kg ranked among the lowest. The authors also found low normalized T-cell clonal expansion in some nonresponders.

The data were produced by immunoSEQ multiplex PCR, yet TCRdb's version contains in-frame clones alone and is incomplete. The sample records more than 50,000 clones, around 83% being singletons. Sampling of blood occurred at baseline, cycle 4 day 1, and cycle 7 day 1. The trim removed 9 bases at V and 9 bases at J, leaving 9 bases unmatched. Germline CDR1 MNHEY, CDR2 SMNVEV (reference sequence). The CDR3 loop spans 13 amino acids. For this clone: Its antigen remains unidentified.

The sequence was collected from an adult with an advanced solid tumor such as melanoma, head and neck, liver or kidney cancer. Sequenced material: CD4+ or CD8+ T cells sorted from blood, taken in a trial of the OX40 agonist ivuxolimab. The chain recombines TRBV27 with TRBJ2-7, with 12 bases matching TRBD2. CDR3: CASQLAGGRRQYF. CDR3 nucleotides: TGTGCCAGTCAACTAGCGGGGGGCCGTAGGCAGTACTTC.